This TCR beta chain was sequenced for a study of T cells in Graves' hyperthyroidism and ophthalmopathy. Findings and caveats of the study: The majority of expanded thyroid clonotypes above 0.001 also appeared in blood.

After removal of 8 bases from V and 1 base from J, the junction contained 7 bases not matched to a gene. Germline assignment: CDR1 ENHRY and CDR2 SYGVKD. CDR3 length: 15 amino acids. Remarks on this clonotype: Its antigen is not known.

From RNA transcripts, TCR beta CDR3 regions were amplified. First-round RT-PCR with HTBI primers amplified the TCR CDR3 region. MiXCR was run by TCRdb on the multiplex PCR reads, yielding one entry per CDR3 protein. Altogether 350,000 to 450,000 distinct CDR3 sequences are present, around 14% being singletons, with the ten largest covering approximately 11%. A patient was excluded if there was uncontrolled infection, other autoimmune disease, pregnancy or lactation. The chain carries TRBV10-3 and TRBJ2-1; 8 nucleotides agree with TRBD2. The TCR was taken from an older woman with Graves' hyperthyroidism. The material sequenced was blood. CDR3 in DNA: TGTGCCATCGCCCTAGCGGGTGAATCCTACAATGAGCAGTTCTTC. It translates to CAIALAGESYNEQFF.